The clone carrying this T cell receptor beta chain was detected only once. Its antigen is still unknown. The CDR3 totals 14 residues. The germline gives CDR1 MNHEY, CDR2 SVGAGI. The V gene end was trimmed by 10 bases and the J gene end by 4 bases; junction bases not matched to a gene: 10. Antigen-specific CD4+ T cell clonotypes were called by their expansion after viral peptide-pool culture in ViraFEST. Culture proceeded for 9 to 11 days, and CD4+ T cells were then isolated. Participants were given two doses of BNT162b2 or mRNA-1273 vaccine. These data are taken from a study of vaccination effects on CD4 cells after COVID-19. Only in-frame clones appear in the TCRdb table, and some are missing; sequencing was by immunoSEQ multiplex PCR. This sample has 65,000 to 95,000 clones, with roughly 80% found just once.

The TCR comes from a human donor who received a COVID-19 vaccine. The sequencing here drew on CD4+ T cells from PBMCs cultured with HCoV-OC43 spike peptides, taken after COVID-19 vaccination. Subset given: HCoV-OC43 spike overlapping peptide pool stimulation. The chain couples TRBV6-5 to TRBJ1-1, with 9 bases lining up with TRBD1. The DNA for the CDR3 is TGTGCCACCATAACACAGGGGGCCTTCACTGAAGCTTTCTTT. It encodes CATITQGAFTEAFF.